The 11 T cell receptor beta chains below come from one sample, sequenced in a study of lung T cells in sarcoidosis with Löfgren's syndrome. Each CDR3 protein gets one entry after TCRdb re-called the reads with MiXCR. The profile shows 15,000 to 25,000 distinct CDR3 sequences, over 20% of them singletons. The sample was CD4+ T cells from bronchoalveolar lavage. The source of these receptors is a human donor with sarcoidosis (Löfgren's syndrome or another form), or a control subject (not recorded which).

This clonotype was counted once. A much larger clone differs from this one at a single base, so this may be a read error. The chain joins TRBV7-2 to TRBJ1-1; 7 bases fit TRBD1. V shed 8 bases, J shed 6 bases, and the junction held 9 bases outside the gene matches. CDR1 and CDR2 (germline): SGHTA, FQGNSA. The length of the CDR3 is 13 residues. The CDR3 spells CASGSHRGSEAFF. CDR3 nucleotides: TGTGCCAGCGGCTCCCACAGGGGATCTGAAGCTTTCTTT. The full variable domain, completed using reference TRBV7-2 and TRBJ1-1, is GAGVSQSPSNKVTEKGKDVELRCDPISGHTALYWYRQSLGQGLEFLIYFQGNSAPDKSGLPSDRFSAERTGGSVSTLTIQRTQQEDSAVYLCASGSHRGSEAFFGQGTRLTVV.

This clonotype is medium-sized in the sample. V gene TRBV20-1 combines with J gene TRBJ2-1; D possibly corresponds to TRBD2 (5 bases). V dropped 0 bases and J dropped 7 bases, with 10 bases sitting between them. Germline V gene lookup returns CDR1 DFQATT and CDR2 SNEGSKA (reference sequence). The CDR3 is made up of 13 amino acids. The DNA for the CDR3 is TGCAGTGCTAGAGACGGGATTTTTAATGAGCAGTTCTTC. It translates to CSARDGIFNEQFF.

The rearrangement links TRBV9 to TRBJ2-1; 7 positions agree with TRBD2. This CDR3 has 16 amino acids. Germline CDR1 reads SGDLS; CDR2 reads YYNGEE. V lost 4 bases, J lost 4 bases, and 11 bases stayed unmatched. CDR3 region: CASSPRGSGNYNEQFF. The CDR3 DNA reads TGTGCCAGCAGCCCCCGTGGGAGCGGGAATTACAATGAGCAGTTCTTC.

This clonotype was detected ten times or more. This chain links TRBV10-3 with TRBJ1-5; D uncertain. Trimming removed 2 bases from V and 11 bases from J, with 16 bases in between. Germline values: CDR1 ENHRY, CDR2 SYGVKD. The CDR3 runs 14 residues. The chain's CDR3 is CAISETDGEGSQHF. The CDR3 DNA follows: TGTGCCATCAGTGAGACGGACGGAGAAGGCTCCCAGCATTTT.

A word on this clonotype: With a much larger clone just one base away, this may be a read error. The chain joins TRBV7-2 to TRBJ2-4; D is unresolved. CDR1 is SGHTA, CDR2 FQGNSA, per germline. The CDR3 runs to 13 residues. Trimming took off 4 bases at V and 6 bases at J, with 10 bases between the two ends. The CDR3 loop reads CASSSTSPNIQYF. CDR3 sequence (DNA): TGTGCCAGCAGCTCGACCTCCCCAAACATTCAGTACTTC.

This clonotype was seen more than once but under ten times. A read error may be the cause here, since a much bigger clone is one base away. This chain links TRBV20-1 with TRBJ2-5; 9 bases are shared with TRBD2. The V and J ends lost 0 bases and 2 bases, in that order; junction bases with no gene match: 7. Germline loops: CDR1 DFQATT, CDR2 SNEGSKA (reference sequence). CDR3 length: 16 amino acids. CDR3 bases: TGCAGTGCTAGAGATGCTAGCGGGAATAAGCAAGAGACCCAGTACTTC. This codes for CSARDASGNKQETQYF.

On this clonotype itself: A much more abundant neighbour one base away suggests this may be a read error. In nucleotides, the CDR3 is TGTGCCAGCAGCATGGGACAGGGAGGAAACACCATATATTTT. Its protein product is CASSMGQGGNTIYF. The chain has TRBV7-9 and TRBJ1-3, with 9 bases fitting TRBD1. The germline CDR1 and CDR2 sequences are SEHNR and FQNEAQ (reference sequence). J gave up 4 bases and V 5 bases, and 3 bases lay outside the gene matches. The CDR3 runs 14 residues.

The V gene is TRBV28, the J gene TRBJ2-7; D remains unclear. Trimming took 8 bases from V and 3 from J, leaving 26 bases between them. The CDR3 sequence is 17 residues long. Germline V gene lookup returns CDR1 MDHEN and CDR2 SYDVKM. The CDR3 is CASGCRIGGKTLYEQYV. The CDR3 DNA sequence: TGTGCCAGCGGGTGCCGCATCGGCGGCAAGACACTCTACGAGCAGTACGTC.

This clonotype has at least ten counts. CDR3 coding DNA: TGTGCCAGCAGAGGTCAAGTTGAGACCCAGTACTTC. It yields the protein CASRGQVETQYF. This chain connects TRBV28 to TRBJ2-5, with no clear D. The germline V gene encodes CDR1 MDHEN and CDR2 SYDVKM. This CDR3 is 12 amino acids long. Trimming stripped 6 bases from V and 5 bases from J, with 10 bases between.

This clonotype has a count of ten or more. CDR3 protein: CASSLEPIANYGYTF. The CDR3, as DNA: TGTGCCAGCAGCTTAGAACCCATCGCTAACTATGGCTACACCTTC. V and J are TRBV7-2 and TRBJ1-2; D unclear. The CDR3 consists of 15 residues. Trimming pared 1 base from V and 0 bases from J, leaving 9 bases between. CDR1 is SGHTA and CDR2 is FQGNSA in the germline V gene.

Ten or more counts support this clonotype. The chain employs TRBV10-3 and TRBJ1-5; 10 bases fit TRBD1. With 6 bases clipped from V and 6 bases from J, the junction kept 5 bases outside the gene matches. The germline CDR1 and CDR2 sequences are ENHRY and SYGVKD. The CDR3 sequence is 14 residues long. CDR3 bases: TGTGCCATCAGCCCGGGACAGGGGCGTCAGCCCCAGCATTTT. Its translation: CAISPGQGRQPQHF.